This T cell receptor beta chain was obtained from a study of breast tumors, draining lymph nodes, adjacent tissues. Axillary draining lymph nodes of breast cancer patients supplied the node samples. This clonotype was found many times. Its antigen is not identified. TCRdb itself ran the multiplex PCR reads through MiXCR, one entry per CDR3 protein. The table shows approximately 130,000 distinct CDR3 sequences, with approximately 22% occurring only once. Study-level results: Most tumor T cells seemingly derive from lymph node, then expand in tumor. That most tumor T cells come from lymph nodes remained unproven.

The CDR3 is 16 residues long. Germline loops: CDR1 SEHNR, CDR2 FQNEAQ (reference sequence). Deletions cut 1 base from V and 3 bases from J, with 13 bases between. Source material: axillary lymph node tissue. The receptor's source is a female donor with breast cancer. Some clones in this sample may be carry-over from other donors' samples. The chain carries TRBV7-9 and TRBJ2-1, with D uncertain. CDR3 sequence reads: CASSLVGSQYYNEQFF. The CDR3 bases are TGTGCCAGCAGCTTAGTCGGGTCCCAGTACTACAATGAGCAGTTCTTC.